This T cell receptor beta chain was sequenced for a study of OX40 agonist ivuxolimab in advanced cancers. Study details: Patients were treated with intravenous ivuxolimab, dosed at 0.01 to 10 mg/kg and infused every 2 weeks. It was permissible to have had prior anti-PD-1, anti-PD-L1 or anti-CTLA-4 therapy, and about 40% had some. Findings and limits, study-wide: Certain nonresponding patients likewise had low normalized T-cell clonal expansion.

About this clone itself: No antigen is known for it.

Data came from immunoSEQ multiplex PCR; TCRdb stores just in-frame clones and leaves some out. The data contain around 38,000 clones, 78% of them singletons. Per germline, CDR1 GTSNPN and CDR2 SVGIG (reference sequence). The CDR3 sequence is 14 residues long. Trimming pared 2 bases from V and 0 bases from J, leaving 10 bases between. The rearrangement links TRBV30 to TRBJ1-1; possibly TRBD1 for D (5 bases). Sample: CD4+ or CD8+ T cells sorted from blood, taken in a trial of the OX40 agonist ivuxolimab. This receptor was identified in an adult with an advanced solid tumor such as melanoma, head and neck, liver or kidney cancer. The CDR3 sequence is CAWSRGTMNTEAFF. As DNA, the CDR3 is TGTGCCTGGAGTCGGGGGACCATGAACACTGAAGCTTTCTTT. The whole variable domain, filled in from reference TRBV30 and TRBJ1-1, reads SQTIHQWPATLVQPVGSPLSLECTVEGTSNPNLYWYRQAAGRGLQLLFYSVGIGQISSEVPQNLSASRPQDRQFILSSKKLLLSDSGFYLCAWSRGTMNTEAFFGQGTRLTVV.